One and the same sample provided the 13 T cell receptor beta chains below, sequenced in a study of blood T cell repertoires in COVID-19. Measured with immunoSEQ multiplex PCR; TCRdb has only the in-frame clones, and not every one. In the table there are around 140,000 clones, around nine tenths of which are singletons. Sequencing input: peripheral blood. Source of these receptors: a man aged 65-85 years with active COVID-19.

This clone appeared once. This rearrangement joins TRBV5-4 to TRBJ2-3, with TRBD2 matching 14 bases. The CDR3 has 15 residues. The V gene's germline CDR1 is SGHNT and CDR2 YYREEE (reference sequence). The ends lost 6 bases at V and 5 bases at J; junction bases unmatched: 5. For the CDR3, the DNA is TGTGCCAGCACCGCCGGGACTAGCGGGAGAGATACGCAGTATTTT. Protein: CASTAGTSGRDTQYF.

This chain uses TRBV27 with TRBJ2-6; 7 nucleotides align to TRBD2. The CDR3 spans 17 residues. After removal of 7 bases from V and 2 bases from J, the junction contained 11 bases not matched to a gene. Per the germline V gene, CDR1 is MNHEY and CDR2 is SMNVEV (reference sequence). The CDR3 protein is CASTPGGGPAGANVLTF. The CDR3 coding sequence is TGTGCCAGCACCCCCGGGGGAGGGCCCGCTGGGGCCAACGTCCTGACTTTC.

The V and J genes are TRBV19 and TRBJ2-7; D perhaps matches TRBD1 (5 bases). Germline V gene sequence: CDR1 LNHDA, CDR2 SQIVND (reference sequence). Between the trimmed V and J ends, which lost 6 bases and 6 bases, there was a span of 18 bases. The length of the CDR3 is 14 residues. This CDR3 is CASSLWQGNIEQYF. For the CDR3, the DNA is TGTGCCAGTAGCCTATGGCAGGGAAATATCGAGCAGTACTTC.

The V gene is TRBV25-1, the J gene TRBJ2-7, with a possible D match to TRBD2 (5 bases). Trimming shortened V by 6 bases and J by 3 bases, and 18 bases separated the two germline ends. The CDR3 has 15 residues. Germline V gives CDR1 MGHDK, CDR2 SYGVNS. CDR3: CASRIDTSGIYEQYF. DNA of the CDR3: TGTGCCAGCAGAATCGACACCTCCGGGATCTACGAGCAGTACTTC.

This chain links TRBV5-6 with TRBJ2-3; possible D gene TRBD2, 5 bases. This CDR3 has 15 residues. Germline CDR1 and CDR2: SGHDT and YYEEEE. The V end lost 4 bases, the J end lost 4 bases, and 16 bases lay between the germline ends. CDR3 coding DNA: TGTGCCAGCAGCCCCCAACTAGTGGATCCAGATACGCAGTATTTT. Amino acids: CASSPQLVDPDTQYF.

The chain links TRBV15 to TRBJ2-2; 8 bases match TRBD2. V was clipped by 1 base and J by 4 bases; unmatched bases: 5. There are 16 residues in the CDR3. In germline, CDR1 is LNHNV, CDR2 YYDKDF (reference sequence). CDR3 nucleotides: TGTGCCACCAGCAGAGCAGCGGGAGCGGGCACCGGGGAGCTGTTTTTT. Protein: CATSRAAGAGTGELFF.

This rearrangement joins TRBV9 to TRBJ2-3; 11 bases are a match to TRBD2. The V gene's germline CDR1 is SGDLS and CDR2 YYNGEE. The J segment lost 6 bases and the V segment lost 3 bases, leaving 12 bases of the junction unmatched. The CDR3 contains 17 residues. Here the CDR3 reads CASSGRLVAGGPDTQYF. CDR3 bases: TGTGCCAGCAGCGGACGACTTGTAGCGGGAGGGCCGGATACGCAGTATTTT. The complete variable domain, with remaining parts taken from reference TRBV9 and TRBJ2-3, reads DSGVTQTPKHLITATGQRVTLRCSPRSGDLSVYWYQQSLDQGLQFLIQYYNGEERAKGNILERFSAQQFPDLHSELNLSSLELGDSALYFCASSGRLVAGGPDTQYFGPGTRLTVL.

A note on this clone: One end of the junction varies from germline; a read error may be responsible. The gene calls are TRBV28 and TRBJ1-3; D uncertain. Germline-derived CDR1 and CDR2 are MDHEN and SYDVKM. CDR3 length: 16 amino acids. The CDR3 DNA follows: TGTGCCAGCAGTTTATTACGGCCAGGCCCTGGAAGCACCATATATTTT. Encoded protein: CASSLLRPGPGSTIYF.

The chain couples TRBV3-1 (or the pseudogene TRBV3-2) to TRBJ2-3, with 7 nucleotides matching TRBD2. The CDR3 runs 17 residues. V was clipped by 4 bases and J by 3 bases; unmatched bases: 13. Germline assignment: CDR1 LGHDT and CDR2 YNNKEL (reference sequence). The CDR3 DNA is TGTGCCAGCAGCCCGGCCCGGACGCCGGGGGGTACAGATACGCAGTATTTT. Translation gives CASSPARTPGGTDTQYF.

The CDR3 loop is CSVEDQRINSGNTIYF. CDR3 bases: TGCAGCGTTGAAGATCAGCGCATTAACTCTGGAAACACCATATATTTT. This sequence joins TRBV29-1 and TRBJ1-3; no clear D gene. There are 16 residues in the CDR3. V was clipped by 0 bases and J by 0 bases, with 12 bases between them. Germline lookup yields CDR1 SQVTM and CDR2 ANQGSEA.

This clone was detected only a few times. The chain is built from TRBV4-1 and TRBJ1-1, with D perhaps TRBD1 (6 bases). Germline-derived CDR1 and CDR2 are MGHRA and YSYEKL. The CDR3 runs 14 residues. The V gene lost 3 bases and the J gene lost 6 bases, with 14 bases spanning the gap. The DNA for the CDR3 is TGCGCCAGCAGCCACCGCGACAGGAGTTCTGAAGCTTTCTTT. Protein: CASSHRDRSSEAFF.

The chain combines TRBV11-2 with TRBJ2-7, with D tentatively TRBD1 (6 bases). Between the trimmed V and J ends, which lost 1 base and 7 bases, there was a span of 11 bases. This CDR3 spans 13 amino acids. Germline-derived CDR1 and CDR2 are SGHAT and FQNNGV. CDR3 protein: CASSLAQGWEQYF. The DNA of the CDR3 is TGTGCCAGCAGCTTAGCTCAGGGGTGGGAGCAGTACTTC.

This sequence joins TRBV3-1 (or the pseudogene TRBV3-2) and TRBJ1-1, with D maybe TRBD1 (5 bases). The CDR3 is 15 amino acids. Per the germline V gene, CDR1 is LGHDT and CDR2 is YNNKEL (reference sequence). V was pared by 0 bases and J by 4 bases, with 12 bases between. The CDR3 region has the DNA TGTGCCAGCAGCCAAGACGGGGGGAGGGGCACTGAAGCTTTCTTT. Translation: CASSQDGGRGTEAFF.